This T cell receptor (beta chain) is from a study of T cells after posttransplantation cyclophosphamide. V lost 2 bases to trimming and J lost 0 bases; unmatched junction nucleotides: 3. CDR1 and CDR2 (germline): MNHEY, SVGAGI. CDR3 size: 15 residues. Using immunoSEQ multiplex PCR, the repertoire was profiled, and TCRdb retains in-frame clones only, with some absent. The sample lists about 7,900 clones; 70% to 90% were seen once. For this clone: The antigen is not known.

Regarding the study as a whole: Skin or GI-infiltrating T cells shared few TRB sequences with blood.

Cyclophosphamide on days +3 and +4 followed busulfan-fludarabine conditioning and a marrow graft. The V and J genes are TRBV6-5 and TRBJ1-1; TRBD1 aligns across 7 bases. The sequences come from PBMCs, collected after allogeneic stem cell transplant with posttransplant cyclophosphamide. The sequence came from a female patient aged 40-49 years who received an allogeneic stem cell transplant from an unrelated donor, was CMV-positive, and had no GVHD. Some T cells could come from the graft donor. The CDR3 sequence is CASSYDRVMNTEAFF. The CDR3, as DNA: TGTGCCAGCAGTTACGACAGGGTCATGAACACTGAAGCTTTCTTT.